This T cell receptor beta chain is drawn from a study of cytomegalovirus exposure and HLA in healthy donors. Vbeta (60) and Jbeta (13) primers were used in the PCR. Per the study methods: Later work found 80 million to 85 million unique TCR beta chains, with 10 million to 14 million shared. Data came from immunoSEQ multiplex PCR; TCRdb stores just in-frame clones and leaves some out. V and J calls and clone size follow that table, whereas D and trimming were derived from the DNA. The sample carries about 130,000 clones, roughly 79% recorded once. Between the trimmed V and J ends, which lost 2 bases and 6 bases, there was a span of 19 bases. Looked up from germline, CDR1 is GTSNPN and CDR2 is SVGIG (reference sequence). This CDR3 spans 15 amino acids.

The specimen was PBMCs. This TCR was sampled from a woman in her 50s in good health and CMV-seronegative. The V call is TRBV30, the J call TRBJ1-2, with D possibly TRBD1 on 6 matching bases. The CDR3 DNA reads as TGTGCCTGGAGTAGAGCTACACAGGGAAGGGATGGCTACACCTTC. This encodes CAWSRATQGRDGYTF.